Included here is one T cell receptor beta chain sequence, with context. The target antigen is unknown. The data belong to a study of blood T cells in healthy people across ages. Per germline, CDR1 MNHNS and CDR2 SASEGT. The CDR3 runs to 18 residues. The trim removed 2 bases at V and 2 bases at J, leaving 14 bases unmatched. Together with a sample-barcoded 5' primer, a J-beta primer mix was included in a second PCR lasting about 6 to 11 cycles. TCRdb analysed the 5' RACE reads with MiXCR anew, one entry per CDR3 protein. The table records about 970,000 distinct CDR3 sequences, 51% of them present only once. Study conclusions and caveats: No conclusive comparison of naive versus antigen-experienced cells was possible with unsorted PBMCs. Older age went with lower TCR beta diversity per million T cells, in a roughly linear way.

The chain has TRBV6-1 and TRBJ2-5; TRBD1 agrees at 7 bases. Sequencing was performed on blood. This sequence was found in a woman aged 60-75 years in good health. In DNA form, the CDR3 reads TGTGCCAGCAGTGAACCCTTCCTCCGACAGGGTGCTCAAGAGACCCAGTACTTC. It translates to CASSEPFLRQGAQETQYF.